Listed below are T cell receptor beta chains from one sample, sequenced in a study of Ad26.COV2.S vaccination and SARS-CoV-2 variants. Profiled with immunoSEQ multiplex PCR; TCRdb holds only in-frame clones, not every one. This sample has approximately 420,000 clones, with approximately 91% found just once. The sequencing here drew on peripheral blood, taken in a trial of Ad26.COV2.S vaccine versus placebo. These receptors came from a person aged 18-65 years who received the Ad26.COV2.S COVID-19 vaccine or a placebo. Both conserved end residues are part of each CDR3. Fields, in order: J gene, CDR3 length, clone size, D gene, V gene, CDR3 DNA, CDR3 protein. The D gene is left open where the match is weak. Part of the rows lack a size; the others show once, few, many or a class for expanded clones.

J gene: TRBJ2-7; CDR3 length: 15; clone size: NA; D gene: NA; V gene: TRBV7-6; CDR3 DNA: TGTGCCAGCAGCGCACAATCGGGATTGTTCTACGAGCAGTACTTC; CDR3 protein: CASSAQSGLFYEQYF
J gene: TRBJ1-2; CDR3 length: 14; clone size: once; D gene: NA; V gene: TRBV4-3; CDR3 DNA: TGCGCCAGCAGCCCCCAGGGGCTAGGGAATGGCTACACCTTC; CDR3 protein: CASSPQGLGNGYTF
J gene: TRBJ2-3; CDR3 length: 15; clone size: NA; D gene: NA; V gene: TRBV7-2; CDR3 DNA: TGTGCCAGCAGCTTAGGGCAGGGTTACACAGATACGCAGTATTTT; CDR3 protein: CASSLGQGYTDTQYF
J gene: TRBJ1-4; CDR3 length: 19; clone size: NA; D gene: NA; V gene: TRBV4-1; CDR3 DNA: TGCGCCAGCAGCCAAGATGTCATAGGACAGCCCGCAACTAATGAAAAACTGTTTTTT; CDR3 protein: CASSQDVIGQPATNEKLFF
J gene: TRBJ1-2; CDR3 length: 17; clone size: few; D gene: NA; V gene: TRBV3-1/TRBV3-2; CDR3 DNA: TGTGCCAGCACCTCGCTCCCCGCCCAGACCGGGGACTATGGCTACACCTTC; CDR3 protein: CASTSLPAQTGDYGYTF
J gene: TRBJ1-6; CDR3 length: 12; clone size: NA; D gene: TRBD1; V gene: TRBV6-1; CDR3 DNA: TGTGCCAGCAGTGATCACAGGGGTCACCTCCACTTT; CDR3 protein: CASSDHRGHLHF
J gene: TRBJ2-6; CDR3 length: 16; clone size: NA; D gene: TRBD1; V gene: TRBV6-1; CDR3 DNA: TGTGCCAGCAGTGGCCTACAGGGGGCTGGGGCCAACGTCCTGACTTTC; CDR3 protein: CASSGLQGAGANVLTF
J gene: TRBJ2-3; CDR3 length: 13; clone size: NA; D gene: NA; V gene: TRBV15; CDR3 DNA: TGTGCCACCAGCATCAGGGTAGGGGATACGCAGTATTTT; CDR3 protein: CATSIRVGDTQYF
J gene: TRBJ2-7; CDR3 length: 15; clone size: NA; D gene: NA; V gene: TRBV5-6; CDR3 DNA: TGTGCCAGCAGCTCCTACAGGGAATTCCCCTACGAGCAGTACTTC; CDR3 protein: CASSSYREFPYEQYF
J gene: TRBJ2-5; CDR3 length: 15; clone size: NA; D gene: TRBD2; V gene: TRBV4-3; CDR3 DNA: TGCGCCAGCAGCCAAGTCGGTAGCGGGGCAGAGACCCAGTACTTC; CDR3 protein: CASSQVGSGAETQYF
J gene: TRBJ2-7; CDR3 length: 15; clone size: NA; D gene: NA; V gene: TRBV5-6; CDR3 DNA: TGTGCCAGCAGCTTGTTGGGCGTTAACTCCTACGAGCAGTACTTC; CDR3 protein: CASSLLGVNSYEQYF
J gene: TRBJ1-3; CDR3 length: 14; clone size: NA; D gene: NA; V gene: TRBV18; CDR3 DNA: TGTGCCAGCTCACCGGGGGGCGAAGGAAACACCATATATTTT; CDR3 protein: CASSPGGEGNTIYF
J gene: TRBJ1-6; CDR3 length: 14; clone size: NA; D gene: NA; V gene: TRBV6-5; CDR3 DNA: TGTGCCAGCAGCCCCACAGGGTTAGGTTCACCCCTCCACTTT; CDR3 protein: CASSPTGLGSPLHF
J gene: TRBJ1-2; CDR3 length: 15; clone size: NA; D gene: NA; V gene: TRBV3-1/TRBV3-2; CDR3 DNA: TGTGCCAGCAGCCAATTCTCAGACAGGAGCTCTGGCTACACCTTC; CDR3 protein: CASSQFSDRSSGYTF
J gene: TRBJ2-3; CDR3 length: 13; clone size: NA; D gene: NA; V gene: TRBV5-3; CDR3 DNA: TGTGCCAGAAGCTTGTCGTATAGAGATACGCAGTATTTT; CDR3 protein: CARSLSYRDTQYF
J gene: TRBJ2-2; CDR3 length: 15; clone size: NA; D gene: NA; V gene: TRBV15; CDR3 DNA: TGTGCCACCAGCAGATGGGGCAGCGGCACCGGGGAGCTGTTTTTT; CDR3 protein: CATSRWGSGTGELFF
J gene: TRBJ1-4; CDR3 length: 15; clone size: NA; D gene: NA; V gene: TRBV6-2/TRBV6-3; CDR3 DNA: TGTGCCAGCAGTTTTGGGCTACTGACTAATGAAAAACTGTTTTTT; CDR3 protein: CASSFGLLTNEKLFF
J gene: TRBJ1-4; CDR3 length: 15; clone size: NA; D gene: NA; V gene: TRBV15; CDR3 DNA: TGTGCCACCAGCAGAGGGGATCTCCTTAATGAAAAACTGTTTTTT; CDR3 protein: CATSRGDLLNEKLFF
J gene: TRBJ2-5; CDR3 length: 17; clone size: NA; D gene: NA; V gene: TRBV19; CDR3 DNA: TGTGCCAGTAGTACGGGACTGGGCAGGATACTCCAAGAGACCCAGTACTTC; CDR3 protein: CASSTGLGRILQETQYF
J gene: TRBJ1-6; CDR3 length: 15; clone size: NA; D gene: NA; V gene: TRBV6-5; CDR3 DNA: TGTGCCAGCAGTCCAAGAGAACAAAACAATTCACCCCTCCACTTT; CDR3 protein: CASSPREQNNSPLHF
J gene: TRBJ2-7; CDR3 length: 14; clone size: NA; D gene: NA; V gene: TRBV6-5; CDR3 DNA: TGTGCCAGCAGTCTCGAGGGGTCGGTGAACGAGCAGTACTTC; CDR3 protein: CASSLEGSVNEQYF
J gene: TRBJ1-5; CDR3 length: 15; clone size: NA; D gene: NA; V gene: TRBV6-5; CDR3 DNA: TGTGCCAGCAGACAGGGCCCCTATAGCAATCAGCCCCAGCATTTT; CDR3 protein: CASRQGPYSNQPQHF
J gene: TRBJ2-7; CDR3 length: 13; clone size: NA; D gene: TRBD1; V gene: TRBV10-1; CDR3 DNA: TGCGCCAGCAGTGAGTCGGTACAGGGGAGGCAGTACTTC; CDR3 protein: CASSESVQGRQYF
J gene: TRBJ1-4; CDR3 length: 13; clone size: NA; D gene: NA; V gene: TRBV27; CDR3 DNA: TGTGCCACTGGAAGGCACCCTAATGAAAAACTGTTTTTT; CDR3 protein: CATGRHPNEKLFF
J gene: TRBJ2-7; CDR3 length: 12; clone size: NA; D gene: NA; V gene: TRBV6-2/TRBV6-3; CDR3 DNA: TGTGCCAGCAGTTGGCCCCGGGACCAGCAGTACTTC; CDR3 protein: CASSWPRDQQYF
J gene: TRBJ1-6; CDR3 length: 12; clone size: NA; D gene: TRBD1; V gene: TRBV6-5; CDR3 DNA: TGTGCCAGCAGGGACAGGGGTTCACCCCTCCACTTT; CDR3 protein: CASRDRGSPLHF
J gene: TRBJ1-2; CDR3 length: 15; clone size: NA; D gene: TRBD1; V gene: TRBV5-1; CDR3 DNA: TGCGCCAGCAGCTTGGAGGCAGGGGGAAGAAATGGCTACACCTTC; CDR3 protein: CASSLEAGGRNGYTF
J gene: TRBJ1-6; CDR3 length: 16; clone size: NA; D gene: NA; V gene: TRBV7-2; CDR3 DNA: TGTGCCAGCACCTTATACAGGGAATGGGGGATGGGGACCCTCCACTTT; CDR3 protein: CASTLYREWGMGTLHF
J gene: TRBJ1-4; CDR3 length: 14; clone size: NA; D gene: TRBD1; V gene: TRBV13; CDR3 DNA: TGTGCCAGCAGCTTAACAGGGGGAGATGAAAAACTGTTTTTT; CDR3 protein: CASSLTGGDEKLFF
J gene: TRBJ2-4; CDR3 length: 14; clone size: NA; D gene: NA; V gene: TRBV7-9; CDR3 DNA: TGTGCCAGCAGCTTAGCAGGGTGGGAAAACATTCAGTACTTC; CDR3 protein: CASSLAGWENIQYF
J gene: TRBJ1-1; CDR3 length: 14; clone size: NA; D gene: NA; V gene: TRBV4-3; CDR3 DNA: TGCGCCAGCCGGGCTCAGGCCTTTGGCACTGAAGCTTTCTTT; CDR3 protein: CASRAQAFGTEAFF
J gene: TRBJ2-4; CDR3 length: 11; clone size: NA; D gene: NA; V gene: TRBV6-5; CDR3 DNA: TGTGCCAGCAGTCAGGGAGGCATTCAGTACTTC; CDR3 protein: CASSQGGIQYF
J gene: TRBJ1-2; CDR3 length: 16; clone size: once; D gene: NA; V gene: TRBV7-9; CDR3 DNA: TGTGCCAGCAGCCTGTCCCAAGGGCCTTCCGACAGTGGCTACACCTTC; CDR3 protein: CASSLSQGPSDSGYTF
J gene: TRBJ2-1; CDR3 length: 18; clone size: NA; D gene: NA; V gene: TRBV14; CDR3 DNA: TGTGCCAGCAGCCAAGCCCCGTGGTCCTTGAGCTCCTACAATGAGCAGTTCTTC; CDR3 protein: CASSQAPWSLSSYNEQFF
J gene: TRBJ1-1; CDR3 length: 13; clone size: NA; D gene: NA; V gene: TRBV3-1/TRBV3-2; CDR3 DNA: TGTGCCAGCAGCCAAGGGAAGAACACTGAAGCTTTCTTT; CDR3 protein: CASSQGKNTEAFF
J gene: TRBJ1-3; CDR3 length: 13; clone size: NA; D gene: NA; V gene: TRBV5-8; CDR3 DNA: TGTGCCAGCAGCCGGACCTCTGGAAACACCATATATTTT; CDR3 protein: CASSRTSGNTIYF
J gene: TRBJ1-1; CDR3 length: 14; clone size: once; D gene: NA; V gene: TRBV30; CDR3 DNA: TGTGCCTGGAGTGTTCCCCCCGAGAAAACTGAAGCTTTCTTT; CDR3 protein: CAWSVPPEKTEAFF
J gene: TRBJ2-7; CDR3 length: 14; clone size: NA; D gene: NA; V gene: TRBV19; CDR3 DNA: TGTGCCAGTAGTATTGAGATCGGAACCTACGAGCAGTACTTC; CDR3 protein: CASSIEIGTYEQYF
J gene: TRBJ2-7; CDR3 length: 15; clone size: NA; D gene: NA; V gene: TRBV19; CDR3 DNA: TGTGCCAGTAGTATAGGACGGGACACGGCCTACGAGCAGTACTTC; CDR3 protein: CASSIGRDTAYEQYF
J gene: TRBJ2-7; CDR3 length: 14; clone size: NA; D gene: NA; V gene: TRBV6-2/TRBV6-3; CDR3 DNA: TGTGCCAGCAGACCTCGGACCAAAACCTACGAGCAGTACTTC; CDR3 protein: CASRPRTKTYEQYF
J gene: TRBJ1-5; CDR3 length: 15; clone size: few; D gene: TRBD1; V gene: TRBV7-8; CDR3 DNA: TGTGCCAGCAGCCTGGGACAGGGAATAGCTCAGCCCCAGCATTTT; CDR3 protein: CASSLGQGIAQPQHF
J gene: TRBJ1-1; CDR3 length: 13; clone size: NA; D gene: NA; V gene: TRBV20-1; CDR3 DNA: TGCAGTGCTAGTAGAGCCGGGAACACTGAAGCTTTCTTT; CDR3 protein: CSASRAGNTEAFF
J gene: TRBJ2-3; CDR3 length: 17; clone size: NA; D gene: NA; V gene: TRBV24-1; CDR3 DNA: TGTGCCACCAGTGACCCCAGGGGTGGTGGGGGCACAGATACGCAGTATTTT; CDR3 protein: CATSDPRGGGGTDTQYF
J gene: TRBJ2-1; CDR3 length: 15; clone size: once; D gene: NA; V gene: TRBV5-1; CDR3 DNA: TGCGCCAGCAGGTTCCTACCCGGCTCCTACAATGAGCAGTTCTTC; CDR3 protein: CASRFLPGSYNEQFF
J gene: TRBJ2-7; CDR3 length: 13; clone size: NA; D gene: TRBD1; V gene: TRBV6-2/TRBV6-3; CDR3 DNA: TGTGCCAGCAGTTCGACAGGGCCCTACGAGCAGTACTTC; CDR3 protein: CASSSTGPYEQYF
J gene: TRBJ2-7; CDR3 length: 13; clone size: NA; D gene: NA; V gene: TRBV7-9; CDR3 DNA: TGTGCCAGCAGTGCCGGTTCCTTTGACGAGCAGTACTTC; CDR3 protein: CASSAGSFDEQYF
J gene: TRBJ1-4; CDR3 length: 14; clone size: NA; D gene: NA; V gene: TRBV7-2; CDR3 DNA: TGTGCCAGCAGCCATGGGGGATCTAATGAAAAACTGTTTTTT; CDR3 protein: CASSHGGSNEKLFF
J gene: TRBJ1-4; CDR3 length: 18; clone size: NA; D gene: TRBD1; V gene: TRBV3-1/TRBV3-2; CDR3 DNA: TGTGCCAGCAGCCACGGGCCGGGACAGGAAACAACTAATGAAAAACTGTTTTTT; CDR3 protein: CASSHGPGQETTNEKLFF
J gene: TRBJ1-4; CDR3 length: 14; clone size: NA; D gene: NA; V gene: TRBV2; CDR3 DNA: TGTGCCAGCAGTGTAGGAGGGCGGGATGAAAAACTGTTTTTT; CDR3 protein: CASSVGGRDEKLFF
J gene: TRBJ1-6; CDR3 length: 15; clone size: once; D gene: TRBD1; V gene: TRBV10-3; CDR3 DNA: TGTGCCATCAGTGACCCCGGGACAGGGACTTCACCCCTCCACTTT; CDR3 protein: CAISDPGTGTSPLHF
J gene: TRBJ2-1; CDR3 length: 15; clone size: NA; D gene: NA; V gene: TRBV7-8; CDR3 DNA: TGTGCCAGCAGCTTTACTAGAACTGTCTACAATGAGCAGTTCTTC; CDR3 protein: CASSFTRTVYNEQFF
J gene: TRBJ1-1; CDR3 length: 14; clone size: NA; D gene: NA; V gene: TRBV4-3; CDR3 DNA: TGCGCCAGCAGCCAAGATCGGGAGAACACTGAAGCTTTCTTT; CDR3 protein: CASSQDRENTEAFF
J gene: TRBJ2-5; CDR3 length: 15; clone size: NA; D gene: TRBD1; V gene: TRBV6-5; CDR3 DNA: TGTGCCAGCAGCCCGACAGGGGGCGGGGAATGGACCCAGTACTTC; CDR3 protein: CASSPTGGGEWTQYF
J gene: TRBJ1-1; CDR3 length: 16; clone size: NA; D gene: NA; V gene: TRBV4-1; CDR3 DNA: TGCGCCAGCAGCTTAGGCCGACAGTCCGGAAACACTGAAGCTTTCTTT; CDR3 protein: CASSLGRQSGNTEAFF